The 21 T cell receptor beta chains listed next were all sequenced from one sample in a study of blood T cell repertoires in COVID-19. TCRdb's copy holds only in-frame clones and misses some; the assay was immunoSEQ multiplex PCR. The sample comprises roughly 30,000 clones, 90% of which are singletons, and about 1.4% rests with the top ten. Sequenced sample: peripheral blood. The receptors shown here come from a man aged 55 to 70 with active COVID-19.

About this clone: The junction differs from germline at one of its ends, possibly a read error. V is TRBV10-3 and J is TRBJ2-7; possibly TRBD1 for D (5 bases). This CDR3 is built from 11 residues. Germline-derived CDR1 and CDR2 are ENHRY and SYGVKD. CDR3 coding DNA: TGCGGTACCAGGGATCAGCACGAGCAGTACTTC. This codes for CGTRDQHEQYF.

This chain uses TRBV7-6 with TRBJ2-1; 9 bases agree with TRBD2. V lost 5 bases, J lost 3 bases, and 5 bases stayed unmatched. In germline, CDR1 is SGHVS, CDR2 FNYEAQ. This CDR3 comprises 15 residues. The CDR3 nucleotides are TGTGCCAGCAGCCCCGCGGGGGGGAACTACAATGAGCAGTTCTTC. This gives the protein CASSPAGGNYNEQFF.

The chain links TRBV5-1 to TRBJ1-2; the match to TRBD1 covers 7 bases. V trimming: 3 bases; J trimming: 4 bases; junction bases outside the gene matches: 3. Germline V gene lookup returns CDR1 SGHRS and CDR2 YFSETQ. This CDR3 region has 13 residues. The CDR3 DNA follows: TGCGCCAGCAGCTCGGACAGGCCCTATGGCTACACCTTC. It codes for CASSSDRPYGYTF.

The rearrangement uses TRBV28 and TRBJ2-7; 7 bases match TRBD1. This CDR3 comprises 13 residues. Germline V gene sequence: CDR1 MDHEN, CDR2 SYDVKM. With V trimmed by 2 bases and J by 9 bases, 7 bases remained unmatched. The CDR3 protein is CASSLGTASPQYF. The CDR3 DNA follows: TGTGCCAGCAGTTTAGGGACAGCGTCACCGCAGTACTTC.

In regard to this clone: One end of the junction fails to match germline, which may point to a read error. V is TRBV7-2 and J is TRBJ1-2; 8 bases are a match to TRBD1. CDR1 SGHTA and CDR2 FQGNSA come from the germline V gene. CDR3 length: 14 residues. The CDR3 DNA reads as TGTGCCAGCAGCCTAGCCGGGACAGGCTATGGCTACACCTTC. Translating gives CASSLAGTGYGYTF. Full variable domain (remainder filled in from reference TRBV7-2 and TRBJ1-2): GAGVSQSPSNKVTEKGKDVELRCDPISGHTALYWYRQSLGQGLEFLIYFQGNSAPDKSGLPSDRFSAERTGGSVSTLTIQRTQQEDSAVYLCASSLAGTGYGYTFGSGTRLTVV.

The gene calls are TRBV19 and TRBJ2-5; 9 bases are shared with TRBD1. Germline trimming cut 6 bases from V and 5 bases from J; bases unmatched to any gene: 10. The CDR3 contains 15 residues. CDR1 LNHDA and CDR2 SQIVND come from the germline V gene (reference sequence). The CDR3 sequence: CASRITGGGSETQYF. CDR3 nucleotide sequence: TGTGCCAGTAGGATTACAGGGGGCGGTTCGGAGACCCAGTACTTC.

In its sample, this clone was seen once. The chain has TRBV7-2 and TRBJ1-5, with 8 positions matching TRBD1. Germline V CDR1 and CDR2: SGHTA, FQGNSA. The ends lost 5 bases at V and 3 bases at J; junction bases unmatched: 6. This CDR3 comprises 15 residues. CDR3 amino acids: CASSPTGALNQPQHF. DNA of the CDR3: TGTGCCAGCAGCCCGACAGGGGCACTCAATCAGCCCCAGCATTTT.

The chain recombines TRBV19 with TRBJ1-5; 11 nucleotides align to TRBD1. There are 17 residues in the CDR3. V dropped 4 bases and J dropped 2; count of bases not matched to a gene: 7. Germline-derived CDR1 and CDR2 are LNHDA and SQIVND (reference sequence). This chain's CDR3 is CASSRGQGGKGNQPQHF. The CDR3 region has the DNA TGTGCCAGTAGTAGGGGACAGGGGGGGAAGGGCAATCAGCCCCAGCATTTT.

CDR3 amino acids: CASSPTTDNREAFF. The CDR3 DNA reads TGTGCCAGCAGCCCGACGACGGACAATCGAGAAGCTTTCTTT. The rearrangement uses TRBV7-9 and TRBJ1-1; the D gene is possibly TRBD1 (5 bases). The CDR3 loop spans 14 amino acids. Per germline, CDR1 SEHNR and CDR2 FQNEAQ (reference sequence). The ends were cut back, 5 bases at V and 8 bases at J, with 18 bases in the middle.

The count of this clone is one. J is TRBJ2-5 and V is TRBV19; 8 nucleotides agree with TRBD1. This CDR3 has 17 amino acids. Losses at the gene ends were 7 bases for V and 5 bases for J; bases not matched to a gene: 18. Per the germline V gene, CDR1 is LNHDA and CDR2 is SQIVND (reference sequence). CDR3 sequence reads: CASNRQLGQGGVETQYF. As DNA, the CDR3 is TGTGCCAGTAATCGACAGCTAGGACAGGGAGGAGTGGAGACCCAGTACTTC.

CDR3 DNA: TGTGCCAGCAGCGCTACTAGCGGGGGCACAGATACGCAGTATTTT. Residues: CASSATSGGTDTQYF. V gene TRBV7-3 combines with J gene TRBJ2-3; 10 bases agree with TRBD2. The CDR3 spans 15 residues. V lost 5 bases and J lost 1; bases outside the gene matches: 3. In germline, CDR1 is SGHTA, CDR2 FQGTGA. The whole variable domain, filled in from reference TRBV7-3 and TRBJ2-3, reads GAGVSQTPSNKVTEKGKYVELRCDPISGHTALYWYRQSLGQGPEFLIYFQGTGAADDSGLPNDRFFAVRPEGSVSTLKIQRTERGDSAVYLCASSATSGGTDTQYFGPGTRLTVL.

The chain joins TRBV7-3 to TRBJ2-1; 8 bases line up with TRBD2. The ends lost 2 bases at V and 5 bases at J; junction bases unmatched: 8. Germline V lookup: CDR1 SGHTA, CDR2 FQGTGA. This CDR3 contains 16 residues. The CDR3 bases are TGTGCCAGCAGCTTACGGGTAGCGGGGACCAACAATGAGCAGTTCTTC. Translated, it gives CASSLRVAGTNNEQFF.

The chain has TRBV30 and TRBJ1-2; TRBD1 matches 7 bases. The V gene end was trimmed by 2 bases and the J gene end by 7 bases; junction bases not matched to a gene: 4. Germline CDR1 is GTSNPN and CDR2 is SVGIG (reference sequence). The CDR3 contains 12 residues. The CDR3 is CAWSPGTVGYTF. The CDR3 DNA is TGTGCCTGGAGTCCCGGGACAGTTGGCTACACCTTC.

The chain carries TRBV7-9 and TRBJ1-3, with D uncertain. The length of the CDR3 is 16 residues. Germline V lookup: CDR1 SEHNR, CDR2 FQNEAQ (reference sequence). Trimming removed 5 bases from V and 0 bases from J, with 14 bases in between. The CDR3 nucleotides are TGTGCCAGCAGCGAGTCGGGATTCAGCTCTGGAAACACCATATATTTT. Its protein is CASSESGFSSGNTIYF. Supplemented by reference TRBV7-9 and TRBJ1-3, the full variable domain reads DTGVSQNPRHKITKRGQNVTFRCDPISEHNRLYWYRQTLGQGPEFLTYFQNEAQLEKSRLLSDRFSAERPKGSFSTLEIQRTEQGDSAMYLCASSESGFSSGNTIYFGEGSWLTVV.

V is TRBV19 and J is TRBJ1-1, with D perhaps TRBD1 (6 bases). Germline assignment: CDR1 LNHDA and CDR2 SQIVND (reference sequence). The length of the CDR3 is 15 residues. V lost 5 bases, J lost 1 base, and 14 bases lay in between. The CDR3 nucleotides are TGTGCCAGTAGTCTTAGGGACACCAGGAACACTGAAGCTTTCTTT. Translating gives CASSLRDTRNTEAFF.

The CDR3 here is CASSQYALTGHFNQPQHF. The CDR3 DNA reads as TGTGCCAGCAGCCAATACGCCCTGACAGGGCACTTCAATCAGCCCCAGCATTTT. This rearrangement joins TRBV4-2 to TRBJ1-5; the match to TRBD1 covers 7 bases. The CDR3 runs 18 residues. From germline, CDR1 is LGHNA and CDR2 YNFKEQ. The J segment lost 3 bases and the V segment lost 2 bases, leaving 13 bases of the junction unmatched.

The chain couples TRBV9 to TRBJ2-5; the D gene is possibly TRBD1 (5 bases). CDR1 and CDR2 (germline): SGDLS, YYNGEE. The CDR3 spans 15 residues. Trimming stripped 0 bases from V and 1 base from J, with 10 bases between. CDR3 loop: CASSVGATAQETQYF. DNA of the CDR3: TGTGCCAGCAGCGTAGGAGCGACAGCCCAAGAGACCCAGTACTTC.

The V and J genes are TRBV18 and TRBJ2-3; D remains ambiguous. Germline loops: CDR1 KGHSH, CDR2 LQKENI. This CDR3 region has 14 residues. Trimming removed 2 bases from V and 8 bases from J, with 14 bases in between. The CDR3 loop is CASSPWSSVGTQYF. In DNA form, the CDR3 reads TGTGCCAGCTCACCATGGAGTAGTGTAGGTACGCAGTATTTT.

The chain has TRBV4-2 and TRBJ1-5, with a weak D call TRBD1 (5 bases). The V gene's germline CDR1 is LGHNA and CDR2 YNFKEQ. CDR3 size: 15 residues. Trimming shortened V by 4 bases and J by 4 bases, and 14 bases separated the two germline ends. CDR3 loop: CASSPQAGQNQPQHF. CDR3 in DNA: TGTGCCAGCAGCCCCCAGGCGGGGCAGAATCAGCCCCAGCATTTT.

V gene TRBV11-3 combines with J gene TRBJ2-5, with 7 bases aligning to TRBD2. With 5 bases clipped from V and 7 bases from J, the junction kept 7 bases outside the gene matches. CDR1 and CDR2 (germline): SGHNT, YENEEA. The length of the CDR3 is 13 residues. The CDR3 DNA sequence: TGTGCCAGCAGCCTCCGACCGGGGGGGACCCAGTACTTC. Amino acids: CASSLRPGGTQYF. The full variable domain, with the rest looked up from reference TRBV11-3 and TRBJ2-5, is EAGVVQSPRYKIIEKKQPVAFWCNPISGHNTLYWYLQNLGQGPELLIRYENEEAVDDSQLPKDRFSAERLKGVDSTLKIQPAELGDSAVYLCASSLRPGGTQYFGPGTRLLVL.

The chain joins TRBV28 to TRBJ1-5; D is undetermined. The CDR3 spans 12 residues. Germline CDR1 and CDR2: MDHEN and SYDVKM. V dropped 3 bases and J dropped 8 bases, with 8 bases sitting between them. The CDR3 region is CASSFGWEPQHF. The DNA for the CDR3 is TGTGCCAGCAGTTTCGGGTGGGAGCCCCAGCATTTT.